This TCR beta chain was identified in a study of T-cell reconstitution after alpha-beta-depleted transplantation in children. This CDR3 is 15 amino acids long. Germline CDR1 and CDR2: SQVTM and ANQGSEA. Trimming removed 8 bases at V and 2 bases at J, with 16 bases between. In its sample, this clonotype was seen a few times. Unique molecular identifiers were incorporated during preparation of the TCRbeta library. TCRdb fed the PCR reads into MiXCR, producing one record per CDR3 protein. The sample has 360,000 or so distinct CDR3 sequences, about 20% seen once. The J gene is TRBJ2-6, the V gene TRBV29-1; a weak D match, TRBD1 (6 bases). The receptor was derived from a human donor who donated a stem cell graft to a child with acute myeloid leukemia. This material consisted of PBMCs from the stem cell graft donor, taken from the stem cell graft. CDR3: CSTIQGSAGANVLTF. DNA for the CDR3: TGCAGCACAATACAGGGTTCAGCTGGGGCCAACGTCCTGACTTTC.